Shown below are 31 T cell receptor beta chains from a single sample sequenced in a study of cytomegalovirus exposure and HLA in healthy donors. PCR primers comprised 60 Vbeta and 13 Jbeta primers. TCRdb's copy holds only in-frame clones and misses some; the assay was immunoSEQ multiplex PCR. The record lists 40,000 to 55,000 clones, of which the ten most abundant hold about 6.1%. The specimen sequenced was PBMCs. These receptors came from a male donor in good health and CMV-seropositive.

V is TRBV11-2 and J is TRBJ1-1; D is possibly TRBD1 (5 bases). V was cut by 2 bases and J by 0 bases, with 7 bases left in between. Germline CDR1 and CDR2: SGHAT and FQNNGV. CDR3 size: 14 residues. The CDR3: CASSLRGMNTEAFF. The CDR3 nucleotides are TGTGCCAGCAGCTTAAGGGGCATGAACACTGAAGCTTTCTTT.

The chain recombines TRBV28 with TRBJ2-2; 7 bases line up with TRBD1. Per the germline V gene, CDR1 is MDHEN and CDR2 is SYDVKM. The J segment lost 7 bases and the V segment lost 6 bases, leaving 8 bases of the junction unmatched. The CDR3 is 14 amino acids. The CDR3 DNA is TGTGCCAGCAGCACCACGGACAGGCACGGGGAGCTGTTTTTT. Protein: CASSTTDRHGELFF.

The chain joins TRBV28 to TRBJ1-2; the match to TRBD1 covers 8 bases. CDR1 is MDHEN and CDR2 is SYDVKM in the germline V gene. Trimming at V came to 5 bases and at J to 8 bases, leaving 16 bases not matched to a gene. CDR3 length: 16 residues. In DNA, the CDR3 is TGTGCCAGCAGTACACCGCCCTGGACAGGGCAGTACGGCTACACCTTC. As protein: CASSTPPWTGQYGYTF.

The chain couples TRBV25-1 to TRBJ1-1; TRBD1 matches at 7 bases. The CDR3 contains 13 residues. The V gene end was trimmed by 9 bases and the J gene end by 2 bases; junction bases not matched to a gene: 6. Germline V gives CDR1 MGHDK, CDR2 SYGVNS. CDR3 protein: CASSGTVNTEAFF. In DNA, the CDR3 is TGTGCCAGTTCCGGGACAGTCAACACTGAAGCTTTCTTT.

This rearrangement joins TRBV2 to TRBJ1-2; D gene uncertain. Germline V gene data show CDR1 as SNHLY and CDR2 as FYNNEI. This CDR3 spans 15 amino acids. Trimming took 0 bases from V and 5 from J, leaving 13 bases between them. The CDR3 region has the DNA TGTGCCAGCAGTGAAGCGAGAGGGAATTGGTATGGCTACACCTTC. Translation: CASSEARGNWYGYTF.

For this clone: The sample contains more than one DNA sequence encoding this CDR3. The CDR3: CASSEGQGTGELFF. DNA for the CDR3: TGTGCCAGCAGTGAGGGACAGGGCACCGGGGAGCTGTTTTTT. The rearrangement uses TRBV6-4 and TRBJ2-2; 9 bases agree with TRBD1. Germline CDR1 and CDR2: MRHNA and SNTAGT. The J segment lost 4 bases and the V segment lost 3 bases, leaving 0 bases of the junction unmatched. This CDR3 is 14 amino acids long.

The J gene is TRBJ2-1, the V gene TRBV9; the D gene is possibly TRBD2 (7 bases). Germline V gene lookup returns CDR1 SGDLS and CDR2 YYNGEE. Trimming removed 4 bases from V and 9 bases from J, with 14 bases in between. This CDR3 comprises 13 residues. The CDR3 is CASSLQGGGEQFF. Written as DNA, the CDR3 is TGTGCCAGCAGCCTGCAGGGAGGGGGTGAGCAGTTCTTC.

V is TRBV6-1 and J is TRBJ2-1; TRBD1 matches at 10 bases. The length of the CDR3 is 15 residues. V lost 8 bases, J lost 7 bases, and 11 bases stayed unmatched. Germline CDR1 MNHNS, CDR2 SASEGT. CDR3 amino acids: CASSPGTGASNEQFF. The CDR3, as DNA: TGTGCCAGCTCACCCGGGACAGGGGCGTCGAATGAGCAGTTCTTC.

The rearrangement uses TRBV13 and TRBJ1-2; 8 bases agree with TRBD1. The CDR3 runs to 13 residues. Germline V gene sequence: CDR1 PRHDT, CDR2 FYEKMQ (reference sequence). V trimming: 5 bases; J trimming: 8 bases; junction bases outside the gene matches: 7. CDR3 residues: CASSPGQGSGYTF. The CDR3 DNA reads as TGTGCCAGCAGCCCAGGACAGGGATCCGGCTACACCTTC.

The chain combines TRBV6-4 with TRBJ2-6; D gene ambiguous. The V and J ends lost 2 bases and 2 bases respectively, with 7 bases between them. Germline V lookup: CDR1 MRHNA, CDR2 SNTAGT. The CDR3 is 15 residues long. The CDR3 sequence: CASSDTQAGANVLTF. The CDR3 coding sequence is TGTGCCAGCAGTGACACCCAGGCTGGGGCCAACGTCCTGACTTTC.

V usage is TRBV2 and J usage is TRBJ1-4; weak D call: TRBD1 (5 bases). Trimming cost V 4 bases and J 14 bases, with 26 bases left between them. Germline V gene lookup returns CDR1 SNHLY and CDR2 FYNNEI. The CDR3 totals 16 residues. The CDR3 nucleotides read TGTGCCAGCAGTGTAGGTGGGGCTAGTAGATTATACTGGCTGTTTTTT. Its translation: CASSVGGASRLYWLFF.

This chain joins TRBV27 and TRBJ1-1; D perhaps matches TRBD1 (5 bases). The CDR3 sequence is 16 residues long. Germline CDR1 MNHEY, CDR2 SMNVEV (reference sequence). V was clipped by 5 bases and J by 5 bases, with 21 bases between them. The CDR3 DNA is TGTGCCAGCAGTCCAAGGGGTGGGGCGGTGAGGACTGAAGCTTTCTTT. Amino acids: CASSPRGGAVRTEAFF.

A word on this clone: Other DNA sequences from this sample encode an identical CDR3 as well. This chain joins TRBV6-5 and TRBJ1-1; D remains unclear. The CDR3 has 11 residues. Germline CDR1 is MNHEY and CDR2 is SVGAGI. V was cut by 6 bases and J by 6 bases, with 8 bases left in between. The CDR3 DNA reads TGTGCCAGCAGCTCCGTTTCTGAAGCTTTCTTT. It translates to CASSSVSEAFF.

The rearrangement uses TRBV7-6 and TRBJ1-5; D gene uncertain. CDR1 and CDR2 from the germline V gene are SGHVS and FNYEAQ. The CDR3 covers 14 residues. The V end was cut by 5 bases, the J end by 4 bases, with 12 bases between. The CDR3: CASSPMSGNQPQHF. As DNA, the CDR3 is TGTGCCAGCAGCCCTATGTCGGGAAATCAGCCCCAGCATTTT.

The rearrangement links TRBV2 to TRBJ2-2, with TRBD1 matching 7 bases. With 1 base clipped from V and 4 bases from J, the junction kept 12 bases outside the gene matches. This CDR3 is 18 amino acids long. Germline CDR1 reads SNHLY; CDR2 reads FYNNEI. The CDR3, as DNA: TGTGCCAGCAGTGAAGTATCTAGGCTGGACAGGATCACCGGGGAGCTGTTTTTT. Translated, it gives CASSEVSRLDRITGELFF.

The CDR3 DNA follows: TGTGCCAGCAGCCCACCGACAGGGTTAGGGGAGCAGTTCTTC. Its protein is CASSPPTGLGEQFF. The chain has TRBV5-4 and TRBJ2-1, with TRBD1 matching 7 bases. With 4 bases clipped from V and 10 bases from J, the junction kept 11 bases outside the gene matches. In germline, CDR1 is SGHNT, CDR2 YYREEE (reference sequence). This CDR3 has 14 residues.

The chain couples TRBV4-1 to TRBJ1-1; TRBD1 is a possible D gene (5 bases). V was trimmed by 4 bases and J by 4 bases, leaving 19 bases between them. This CDR3 spans 16 amino acids. Germline CDR1 reads MGHRA; CDR2 reads YSYEKL. As DNA, the CDR3 is TGCGCCAGCAGCCGTATTCCCCCGGGGGGAGGCACTGAAGCTTTCTTT. Protein: CASSRIPPGGGTEAFF.

The genes are TRBV13 and TRBJ2-6; a possible D gene is TRBD2 (6 bases). CDR3 length: 17 amino acids. V dropped 4 bases and J dropped 1 base, with 14 bases sitting between them. Looked up from germline, CDR1 is PRHDT and CDR2 is FYEKMQ (reference sequence). The CDR3 DNA reads TGTGCCAGCAGCTCCCGGGACTTTCTGTCTGGGGCCAACGTCCTGACTTTC. Its translation: CASSSRDFLSGANVLTF.

Regarding this clone: Other DNA sequences within the sample encode an identical CDR3. This chain's CDR3 is CASSLGAGVSTDTQYF. CDR3 sequence (DNA): TGTGCCAGCAGCTTGGGGGCGGGGGTAAGCACAGATACGCAGTATTTT. The rearrangement uses TRBV5-4 and TRBJ2-3; TRBD2 matches at 7 bases. Germline CDR1 reads SGHNT; CDR2 reads YYREEE (reference sequence). Trimming at V came to 0 bases and at J to 0 bases, leaving 4 bases not matched to a gene. This CDR3 spans 16 amino acids.

This sequence joins TRBV7-3 and TRBJ1-1; 9 nucleotides agree with TRBD1. J lost 3 bases, V lost 5 bases, and 10 bases had no gene match. The CDR3 contains 16 residues. Germline CDR1 reads SGHTA; CDR2 reads FQGTGA. This CDR3 reads CASSRQGGAGYTEAFF. CDR3 in DNA: TGTGCCAGCAGCAGACAGGGGGGGGCAGGGTACACTGAAGCTTTCTTT.

The chain joins TRBV30 to TRBJ1-2; the D is unclear. Trimming stripped 0 bases from V and 8 bases from J, with 19 bases between. In germline, CDR1 is GTSNPN, CDR2 SVGIG (reference sequence). This CDR3 has 15 amino acids. In nucleotides, the CDR3 is TGTGCCTGGAGTGTAGTCGAGCCGGGGTTTCAGGGCTACACCTTC. As protein: CAWSVVEPGFQGYTF. Using reference TRBV30 and TRBJ1-2 for the parts outside the CDR3, the full variable domain is SQTIHQWPATLVQPVGSPLSLECTVEGTSNPNLYWYRQAAGRGLQLLFYSVGIGQISSEVPQNLSASRPQDRQFILSSKKLLLSDSGFYLCAWSVVEPGFQGYTFGSGTRLTVV.

This chain links TRBV5-1 with TRBJ1-2; D unresolved. The CDR3 covers 13 residues. Deletions cut 0 bases from V and 5 bases from J, with 8 bases between. Germline V CDR1 and CDR2: SGHRS, YFSETQ. In nucleotides, the CDR3 is TGCGCCAGCAGCTTGGGACGCAGGTATGGCTACACCTTC. Amino acids: CASSLGRRYGYTF.

CDR3 protein: CASSIDMGPGFEPQHF. In DNA form, the CDR3 reads TGTGCCAGTAGTATAGATATGGGGCCGGGTTTTGAGCCCCAGCATTTT. The chain couples TRBV19 to TRBJ1-5; possible D gene TRBD1, 5 bases. V was cut by 0 bases and J by 8 bases, with 17 bases left in between. Germline CDR1 reads LNHDA; CDR2 reads SQIVND (reference sequence). The CDR3 length is 16 residues.

The gene calls are TRBV6-5 and TRBJ2-1; a possible D gene is TRBD1 (8 bases). CDR3 length: 11 amino acids. Germline values: CDR1 MNHEY, CDR2 SVGAGI. The V gene lost 9 bases and the J gene lost 12 bases, with 15 bases spanning the gap. The CDR3 sequence: CASGQGGPQFF. The CDR3 DNA is TGTGCCAGTGGACAGGGAGGGCCGCAGTTCTTC.

The genes are TRBV25-1 and TRBJ1-4; 11 positions match TRBD1. Germline loops: CDR1 MGHDK, CDR2 SYGVNS. The V segment lost 7 bases and the J segment 9 bases; nucleotides outside the gene matches: 4. The CDR3 is 13 amino acids. CDR3 region: CASTGQGGQKLFF. The CDR3 coding sequence is TGTGCCAGCACGGGACAGGGGGGGCAAAAACTGTTTTTT.

The chain uses TRBV28 and TRBJ2-7; 9 bases are shared with TRBD1. Germline CDR1 reads MDHEN; CDR2 reads SYDVKM. Losses at the gene ends were 4 bases for V and 4 bases for J; bases not matched to a gene: 8. This CDR3 contains 15 residues. CDR3 in DNA: TGTGCCAGCAGTTCGGGACAGGGCGGTCGGTACGAGCAGTACTTC. It yields the protein CASSSGQGGRYEQYF.

The V and J genes are TRBV27 and TRBJ2-1; no firm D call. Between the trimmed V and J ends, which lost 3 bases and 0 bases, there was a span of 6 bases. The germline gives CDR1 MNHEY, CDR2 SMNVEV (reference sequence). The length of the CDR3 is 14 residues. The CDR3 nucleotides are TGTGCCAGCAGTTTTATTAGCTCCTACAATGAGCAGTTCTTC. This gives the protein CASSFISSYNEQFF.

The rearrangement uses TRBV2 and TRBJ2-1; 9 bases match TRBD1. CDR1 is SNHLY and CDR2 is FYNNEI in the germline V gene. The ends lost 9 bases at V and 9 bases at J; junction bases unmatched: 9. The CDR3 is 13 amino acids. The CDR3 DNA is TGTGCCAGAACGGACAGGGGCTGGAGTGAGCAGTTCTTC. Translated: CARTDRGWSEQFF.

The chain combines TRBV9 with TRBJ2-5; D is possibly TRBD1 (5 bases). The length of the CDR3 is 15 residues. Between the trimmed V and J ends, which lost 0 bases and 5 bases, there was a span of 14 bases. CDR1 and CDR2 (germline): SGDLS, YYNGEE. CDR3: CASSVDGRGRETQYF. CDR3 DNA sequence: TGTGCCAGCAGCGTAGATGGTAGGGGAAGGGAGACCCAGTACTTC.

For this clone: The identical CDR3 is also encoded by other nucleotide sequences in the sample. This chain connects TRBV6-1 to TRBJ1-2; 12 bases match TRBD1. With 4 bases clipped from V and 7 bases from J, the junction kept 7 bases outside the gene matches. CDR1 is MNHNS, CDR2 SASEGT, per germline. This CDR3 region has 15 residues. The CDR3 region has the DNA TGTGCCAGCAGTGGTGCGGGGACAGGGGGCTTTGGCTACACCTTC. Residues: CASSGAGTGGFGYTF.

This chain connects TRBV4-3 to TRBJ1-1, with D uncertain. CDR3 length: 16 residues. Trimming stripped 0 bases from V and 4 bases from J, with 15 bases between. Germline V gene sequence: CDR1 LGHNA, CDR2 YSLEER. The DNA for the CDR3 is TGCGCCAGCAGCCAAGATGAATTTGGAGTCGGCACTGAAGCTTTCTTT. This gives the protein CASSQDEFGVGTEAFF.